The entry below gives a single T cell receptor beta chain sequence along with its context. Its antigen is unknown. No much larger clone exists at a distance of one base, and base qualities are not known. The immunoSEQ Assay, a bias-controlled multiplex PCR, was used to amplify TCRbeta CDR3 regions from genomic DNA. In the authors' own workflow: The number of nucleated cells in each sample was estimated by amplification of reference gene primers within the assay. To quantify the absolute abundance of each unique TCRbeta CDR3 rearrangement, sequence reads were collapsed and filtered. For each sample, productive Simpson clonality was calculated as the square root of Simpson's diversity index across productive rearrangements. TCRdb took over this immuneACCESS table, retaining in-frame rearrangements with V and J assigned. Such tables are incomplete; in checked studies, under half of the missing clones stem from an unresolved V gene, and the remainder is unexplained. The D gene and trimming were derived from the DNA, and the V and J assignments and clone size from that table. For this sample the table gives approximately 240,000 clones, of which roughly 91% were detected only once. Jointly, the top ten make up 0.8% to 0.95% of the sample.

These data originate in a study of blood T cell repertoires in COVID-19 (dated by TCRdb to 2018 to 2021). About the study as a whole: Samples from collaborators originated in the United States, Italy and Spain and spanned both the acute and convalescent phases of COVID-19. The dataset comprised deeply sampled blood TCRbeta repertoires from subjects exposed to, actively infected with, or recovered from COVID-19. The sample metadata nearly always contained a de-identified subject ID, COVID-19 status, age in years and sex. The repertoires were released in a freely available public database meant as a resource for research on the immune response to SARS-CoV-2. The samples were drawn from the first 160 participants of the ongoing ImmuneRACE study and from more than 1,000 subjects provided by 6 global collaborators. Where available, HLA class I and class II types were obtained from metadata supplied by the sample provider rather than from assay-based typing. The material from the prospective study consisted of cDNA or gDNA derived from T cells, B-cell-depleted T cells, or PBMCs. Here is what the overall study found, with its caveats: How much clinical and demographic metadata was included differed by source and by participant, and the metadata was provided uncurated.

Trimming removed 7 bases from V and 2 bases from J, leaving 19 bases between the germline ends. Spanning cysteine to phenylalanine, the CDR3 consists of 15 amino acids. This entry keeps only the CDR3 DNA: 45 bases, framed from base 1. CDR1 SQVTM and CDR2 ANQGSEA were looked up in the germline V gene. In Seattle, one collaborating source enrolled patients while the infection was active and tracked those patients longitudinally over the course of disease. Whole blood was collected in K2EDTA tubes by collaborating institutions according to the institutions' own protocols. For TCRbeta analysis, collaborator samples were shipped as frozen whole blood, as isolated PBMCs, or as DNA extracted from either sample type.

What was sequenced was peripheral blood. The clonotype originates from a man aged 30 to 39 with COVID-19, enrolled during active disease. The sequence links TRBV29-1 to TRBJ2-3, with no confidently assigned D gene. The DNA reads as follows: TGCAGCGCTCAGAGGCACTTATCGGACACAGATACGCAGTATTTT. Its product reads: CSAQRHLSDTDTQYF.